This TCR beta chain was recovered during a study of response to subunit inactivated influenza vaccine. Study-level findings and limits: New T cells are recruited in small numbers by each seasonal influenza vaccination, according to the authors' suggestion.

With 3 bases clipped from V and 2 bases from J, the junction kept 4 bases outside the gene matches. Germline V lookup: CDR1 LNHNV, CDR2 YYDKDF (reference sequence). The CDR3 length is 14 residues. MiXCR, run by TCRdb on the RT-PCR reads, gives a single entry per CDR3 protein. The table includes 290,000 or so distinct CDR3 sequences, around 22% detected once. To note about this clonotype: Its target is not known.

The chain has TRBV15 and TRBJ2-7, with 7 bases matching TRBD1. The starting material was PBMCs from blood, obtained about 20 months after vaccination. The sequence was collected from a man aged 45 to 70 who received an inactivated influenza vaccine. The CDR3, as DNA: TGTGCCACCAGCAGTCGGACAGGAGCCTACGAGCAGTACTTC. This codes for CATSSRTGAYEQYF.